Shown below are 32 T cell receptor beta chains from a single sample sequenced in a study of blood T cells in healthy people across ages. Primed by a sample-barcoded 5' primer and a J-beta primer mix, a second PCR proceeded for about 6 to 11 cycles. TCRdb re-analysed the 5' RACE reads in MiXCR, keeping a single row per CDR3 protein. In the table there are about a million distinct CDR3 sequences, just over 50% of which are singletons. The sample taken for sequencing was blood. These receptors were taken from a woman aged 55-69 years in good health.

The chain carries TRBV29-1 and TRBJ2-3; D is perhaps TRBD2 (5 bases). V was shortened by 3 bases and J by 0 bases, with 10 bases between the two germline ends. CDR1 is SQVTM and CDR2 is ANQGSEA in the germline V gene. The CDR3 loop spans 14 amino acids. The CDR3 region is CSVDVGESTDTQYF. DNA of the CDR3: TGCAGCGTTGATGTGGGAGAGAGCACAGATACGCAGTATTTT.

This clonotype has only a few counts. V gene TRBV12-3 or TRBV12-4 combines with J gene TRBJ2-1, with 13 bases that match TRBD2. The last part of the DNA fits TRBJ2-7 better; the J call may be wrong. There are 15 residues in the CDR3. CDR3: CASRTGTSGTNEQYF. The CDR3 bases are TGTGCCAGCAGGACCGGGACTAGCGGGACTAATGAGCAGTACTTC.

The chain links TRBV12-3 or TRBV12-4 to TRBJ1-5, with D unresolved. Trimming pared 5 bases from V and 0 bases from J, leaving 8 bases between. The CDR3 has 14 residues. The CDR3 sequence: CASSSTNSNQPQHF. Here the CDR3 DNA reads TGTGCCAGCAGTAGTACGAATAGCAATCAGCCCCAGCATTTT.

This chain uses TRBV14 with TRBJ2-5, with D perhaps matching TRBD1 or TRBD2 (6 bases each). This CDR3 comprises 15 residues. Germline CDR1 SGHDN, CDR2 FVKESK. Trimming took 0 bases from V and 4 from J, leaving 12 bases between them. The CDR3: CASSQDRGVPETQYF. CDR3 sequence (DNA): TGTGCCAGCAGCCAAGATAGGGGGGTCCCAGAGACCCAGTACTTC.

There are a few counts of this clonotype. The chain recombines TRBV20-1 with TRBJ1-5; 7 bases match TRBD1. The V and J ends lost 0 bases and 5 bases, in that order; junction bases with no gene match: 10. CDR1 DFQATT and CDR2 SNEGSKA come from the germline V gene (reference sequence). This CDR3 comprises 16 residues. CDR3 loop: CSARDVAGTADQPQHF. CDR3 bases: TGCAGTGCTAGAGATGTGGCCGGGACAGCGGATCAGCCCCAGCATTTT.

The rearrangement links TRBV29-1 to TRBJ2-1; 11 positions agree with TRBD2. The CDR3 runs 14 residues. CDR1 and CDR2 (germline): SQVTM, ANQGSEA. Trimming at V came to 7 bases and at J to 8 bases, leaving 10 bases not matched to a gene. Here the CDR3 DNA reads TGCAGCGACTCCAGACTAGCGGGACCCGATGAGCAGTTCTTC. This gives the protein CSDSRLAGPDEQFF.

This clonotype came up a few times. The chain uses TRBV29-1 and TRBJ2-3; no clear D. CDR1 is SQVTM, CDR2 ANQGSEA, per germline. The length of the CDR3 is 12 residues. The germline V and J ends were trimmed by 6 bases and 0 bases, with 7 bases remaining between them. CDR3 nucleotides: TGCAGCGTGGATACTAGCACAGATACGCAGTATTTT. Protein: CSVDTSTDTQYF.

The CDR3 sequence: CSVVGERSYNEQFF. CDR3 DNA: TGCAGCGTTGTGGGGGAGAGGTCTTACAATGAGCAGTTCTTC. V usage is TRBV29-1 and J usage is TRBJ2-1; the D gene could be TRBD1 or TRBD2 (5 bases each). The V gene's germline CDR1 is SQVTM and CDR2 ANQGSEA. CDR3 length: 14 residues. V was clipped by 4 bases and J by 4 bases, with 14 bases between them.

This clonotype turned up a few times. This sequence joins TRBV20-1 and TRBJ1-6; 8 bases match TRBD1. The V segment lost 5 bases and the J segment 7 bases; nucleotides outside the gene matches: 7. There are 14 residues in the CDR3. From germline, CDR1 is DFQATT and CDR2 SNEGSKA (reference sequence). The DNA for the CDR3 is TGCAGTGCTCGGGACAGGAGGAGAAATTCACCCCTCCACTTT. This encodes CSARDRRRNSPLHF.

The chain is built from TRBV4-2 and TRBJ1-6, with D possibly TRBD1 on 6 matching bases. Germline assignment: CDR1 LGHNA and CDR2 YNFKEQ. Trimming took 0 bases from V and 7 from J, leaving 13 bases between them. CDR3 length equals 16 residues. CDR3 loop: CASSQDWGAKNSPLHF. CDR3 coding DNA: TGTGCCAGCAGCCAAGATTGGGGGGCAAAGAATTCACCCCTCCACTTT.

This clonotype was found a few times. Given a much more abundant clone one base away, this may be a read error. The chain combines TRBV11-2 with TRBJ2-5; a possible D gene is TRBD2 (6 bases). The CDR3 runs to 13 residues. The V gene's germline CDR1 is SGHAT and CDR2 FQNNGV. The chain's CDR3 is CTSSQGGQETQYF. DNA for the CDR3: TGTACCAGCAGCCAAGGAGGGCAAGAGACCCAGTACTTC. Full variable domain (rest looked up from reference TRBV11-2 and TRBJ2-5): EAGVAQSPRYKIIEKRQSVAFWCNPISGHATLYWYQQILGQGPKLLIQFQNNGVVDDSQLPKDRFSAERLKGVDSTLKIQPAKLEDSAVYLCTSSQGGQETQYFGPGTRLLVL.

The rearrangement uses TRBV4-1 and TRBJ2-7; 10 bases are shared with TRBD2. Trimming cost V 0 bases and J 3 bases; bases outside gene matches: 11. Germline-derived CDR1 and CDR2 are MGHRA and YSYEKL. The CDR3 contains 18 residues. CDR3 in DNA: TGCGCCAGCAGCCAAGATCGCACTAGCGGGATCCCGAGCTACGAGCAGTACTTC. Translated: CASSQDRTSGIPSYEQYF.

The rearrangement links TRBV14 to TRBJ1-6; D possibly corresponds to TRBD1 (6 bases). CDR1 and CDR2 from the germline V gene are SGHDN and FVKESK. The CDR3 length is 15 residues. V lost 4 bases, J lost 7 bases, and 14 bases lay in between. CDR3 protein: CASSPLDSKNSPLHF. Here the CDR3 DNA reads TGTGCCAGCAGCCCGTTGGACAGCAAAAATTCACCCCTCCACTTT.

J is TRBJ2-3 and V is TRBV4-1; 9 bases align to TRBD2. This CDR3 contains 17 residues. CDR1 MGHRA and CDR2 YSYEKL come from the germline V gene. The trim removed 0 bases at V and 5 bases at J, leaving 9 bases unmatched. In nucleotides, the CDR3 is TGCGCCAGCAGCCAAGAGGGTAGCGGGAGAAGGGGAGATACGCAGTATTTT. It is translated as CASSQEGSGRRGDTQYF.

This clonotype was counted many times. One end of the junction does not line up with germline, which may come from a read error. The V call is TRBV5-1, the J call TRBJ2-7; D ambiguous. Germline V gene lookup returns CDR1 SGHRS and CDR2 YFSETQ. The CDR3 runs to 11 residues. The CDR3 here is CASSFSYEQYF. In DNA, the CDR3 is TGTGCCAGCAGTTTTTCCTACGAGCAGTACTTC.

This sequence joins TRBV3-1 and TRBJ2-7; 8 bases align to TRBD2. Germline V lookup: CDR1 LGHDT, CDR2 YNNKEL (reference sequence). CDR3 length: 16 amino acids. J was trimmed by 0 bases and V by 5 bases; bases with no gene match: 9. The CDR3 protein is CASSYAGTRSSYEQYF. CDR3 DNA: TGTGCCAGCAGCTACGCCGGGACTAGAAGCTCCTACGAGCAGTACTTC.

The V gene is TRBV7-2, the J gene TRBJ2-5; 7 positions agree with TRBD2. Germline V CDR1 and CDR2: SGHTA, FQGNSA. The V segment lost 4 bases and the J segment 9 bases; nucleotides outside the gene matches: 14. CDR3 length: 15 residues. CDR3 DNA sequence: TGTGCCAGCAGCTCCAACCCGGGACTACGGGAGGCCCAGTACTTC. This codes for CASSSNPGLREAQYF. Combining the CDR3 with reference TRBV7-2 and TRBJ2-5 gives the whole variable domain GAGVSQSPSNKVTEKGKDVELRCDPISGHTALYWYRQSLGQGLEFLIYFQGNSAPDKSGLPSDRFSAERTGGSVSTLTIQRTQQEDSAVYLCASSSNPGLREAQYFGPGTRLLVL.

This rearrangement joins TRBV28 to TRBJ2-7; D is perhaps TRBD1 (6 bases). The V end was cut by 5 bases, the J end by 2 bases, with 13 bases between. Germline values: CDR1 MDHEN, CDR2 SYDVKM. The CDR3 has 14 residues. The DNA of the CDR3 is TGTGCCAGCAGTATACCGGGACAACCCTACGAGCAGTACTTC. Residues: CASSIPGQPYEQYF.

This clonotype appeared a few times. V gene TRBV12-3 or TRBV12-4 combines with J gene TRBJ2-7; D may match TRBD1 or TRBD2 (5 bases each). CDR3 length: 15 residues. V lost 2 bases and J 3 bases, leaving 14 bases between the germline ends. The CDR3 DNA reads as TGTGCCAGCAGTTTAACTGGGGGTGGCGGCTACGAGCAGTACTTC. The encoded protein is CASSLTGGGGYEQYF.

The chain recombines TRBV7-2 with TRBJ2-7; D is perhaps TRBD1 (6 bases). Trimming stripped 1 base from V and 3 bases from J, with 16 bases between. CDR1 and CDR2 from the germline V gene are SGHTA and FQGNSA. The CDR3 consists of 16 residues. In nucleotides, the CDR3 is TGTGCCAGCAGCTTAGTAGGAACAGGGACCCTCTACGAGCAGTACTTC. As protein: CASSLVGTGTLYEQYF. Supplemented by reference TRBV7-2 and TRBJ2-7, the full variable domain reads GAGVSQSPSNKVTEKGKDVELRCDPISGHTALYWYRQSLGQGLEFLIYFQGNSAPDKSGLPSDRFSAERTGGSVSTLTIQRTQQEDSAVYLCASSLVGTGTLYEQYFGPGTRLTVT.

The CDR3 region is CASSLAGTGNYEQYF. The CDR3 nucleotides are TGTGCCAGCAGTTTAGCCGGGACAGGGAACTACGAGCAGTACTTC. The chain uses TRBV28 and TRBJ2-5, with 9 bases aligning to TRBD1. The J call may be wrong; the DNA end is better matched by TRBJ2-7. There are 15 residues in the CDR3. Germline values: CDR1 MDHEN, CDR2 SYDVKM.

Notes on this clonotype: This sequence may be a read error, since a much larger clone differs from it by one base. The chain uses TRBV15 and TRBJ2-4; 9 positions agree with TRBD1. Looked up from germline, CDR1 is LNHNV and CDR2 is YYDKDF (reference sequence). The CDR3 sequence is 19 residues long. J lost 1 base, V lost 5 bases, and 15 bases had no gene match. This CDR3 reads CATSADTGQGGRAKNIQYF. The CDR3 nucleotides are TGTGCCACCAGCGCTGATACGGGACAGGGAGGTCGGGCCAAAAACATTCAGTACTTC.

This clonotype showed up just a few times. V and J are TRBV29-1 and TRBJ1-2, with D hard to call. This CDR3 has 13 amino acids. Trimming pared 5 bases from V and 0 bases from J, leaving 10 bases between. Germline lookup yields CDR1 SQVTM and CDR2 ANQGSEA. The CDR3 loop reads CSVPRGPNYGYTF. Here the CDR3 DNA reads TGCAGCGTTCCCCGCGGGCCTAACTATGGCTACACCTTC.

The chain's CDR3 is CSARGDWSPLHF. For the CDR3, the DNA is TGCAGTGCTAGAGGAGATTGGTCACCCCTCCACTTT. The chain links TRBV20-1 to TRBJ1-6; D is uncertain. CDR1 is DFQATT, CDR2 SNEGSKA, per germline (reference sequence). V lost 1 base to trimming and J lost 10 bases, with 8 bases between them. CDR3 length: 12 residues.

The chain has TRBV6-1 and TRBJ2-5; weak D call: TRBD2 (5 bases). The V end lost 3 bases, the J end lost 3 bases, and 14 bases lay between the germline ends. CDR1 is MNHNS and CDR2 is SASEGT in the germline V gene. There are 15 residues in the CDR3. The CDR3 protein is CASSDWSLREETQYF. As DNA, the CDR3 is TGTGCCAGCAGTGACTGGTCATTGAGGGAAGAGACCCAGTACTTC.

The CDR3 DNA reads as TGTGCCAGCAGCTTACCCCATTCCGGGAGCGGGGAGCTGTTTTTT. Translation gives CASSLPHSGSGELFF. This chain joins TRBV5-8 and TRBJ2-2; D perhaps matches TRBD2 (6 bases). The CDR3 totals 15 residues. Germline CDR1 is SGHTS and CDR2 is YDEGEE. Between the trimmed V and J ends, which lost 2 bases and 7 bases, there was a span of 15 bases.

This chain uses TRBV7-2 with TRBJ2-5, with D perhaps TRBD1 (5 bases). The CDR3 contains 14 residues. Germline-derived CDR1 and CDR2 are SGHTA and FQGNSA. The V and J ends lost 6 bases and 5 bases respectively, with 16 bases between them. The CDR3 sequence is CASSRGDRWETQYF. CDR3 in DNA: TGTGCCAGCAGTCGCGGCGACAGATGGGAGACCCAGTACTTC.

This clonotype was detected only a few times. The V gene is TRBV7-3, the J gene TRBJ2-6, with D unclear. The CDR3 is made up of 17 amino acids. Germline assignment: CDR1 SGHTA and CDR2 FQGTGA. V shed 2 bases and J shed 0 bases, with 11 bases lying between them. The CDR3 is CASSLWKATSGANVLTF. The CDR3 nucleotides are TGTGCCAGCAGCTTATGGAAGGCTACCTCTGGGGCCAACGTCCTGACTTTC.

The chain couples TRBV2 to TRBJ2-7, with D tentatively TRBD1 (5 bases). The CDR3 consists of 14 residues. Trimming stripped 6 bases from V and 0 bases from J, with 12 bases between. Germline CDR1 reads SNHLY; CDR2 reads FYNNEI. CDR3 coding DNA: TGTGCCAGCAGCCGGACATTCACCTCCTACGAGCAGTACTTC. The encoded protein is CASSRTFTSYEQYF.

The chain employs TRBV24-1 and TRBJ2-3; D remains ambiguous. Germline lookup yields CDR1 KGHDR and CDR2 SFDVKD. The V end was cut by 8 bases, the J end by 0 bases, with 8 bases between. The CDR3 consists of 13 residues. The CDR3 here is CATNGDSTDTQYF. Written as DNA, the CDR3 is TGTGCCACCAATGGAGATAGCACAGATACGCAGTATTTT.

The genes are TRBV20-1 and TRBJ2-5; perhaps TRBD1 as D (8 bases). The CDR3 is 14 amino acids. Germline CDR1 reads DFQATT; CDR2 reads SNEGSKA (reference sequence). Trimming took 6 bases from V and 5 from J, leaving 19 bases between them. The CDR3 nucleotides read TGCAGTGCCGTAATATACAGGGGGGGGGAGACCCAGTACTTC. Its protein product is CSAVIYRGGETQYF.

In this sample, this clonotype turned up a few times. The rearrangement uses TRBV29-1 and TRBJ2-7; the match to TRBD1 covers 12 bases. This CDR3 region has 15 residues. Germline loops: CDR1 SQVTM, CDR2 ANQGSEA. V was pared by 7 bases and J by 2 bases, with 9 bases of the junction left unmatched. CDR3 sequence (DNA): TGCAGCGCGGAATCCGGGACAGGGGGCACCTACGAGCAGTACTTC. Residues: CSAESGTGGTYEQYF.